Presented here are 12 T cell receptor beta chains from one specimen sequenced in a study of T cells after posttransplantation cyclophosphamide. A marrow graft followed busulfan-fludarabine conditioning, with cyclophosphamide on days +3 and +4. Sequencing was performed with immunoSEQ multiplex PCR; in TCRdb, only in-frame clones are kept and a portion is missing. The sample has some 7,100 clones, 82% seen once; the top ten hold 15% to 20%. This sample comprised CD4+ T cells sorted from blood, obtained more than 1,000 days after allogeneic stem cell transplant with posttransplant cyclophosphamide. These receptors all stem from a female patient aged 35-55 years who received an allogeneic stem cell transplant from a related donor, was CMV-positive, and had no GVHD. Some T cells may have come from the graft donor.

This clone was seen a handful of times. The rearrangement links TRBV6-1 to TRBJ1-3; 7 nucleotides match TRBD1. With V trimmed by 3 bases and J by 3 bases, 5 bases remained unmatched. Germline CDR1 and CDR2: MNHNS and SASEGT. This CDR3 contains 15 residues. The DNA for the CDR3 is TGTGCCAGCAGTGAGATACAGGGGTTTGGAAACACCATATATTTT. This encodes CASSEIQGFGNTIYF.

The chain joins TRBV9 to TRBJ2-2; D uncertain. This CDR3 is 15 amino acids long. Between the trimmed V and J ends, which lost 0 bases and 1 base, there was a span of 7 bases. CDR1 and CDR2 (germline): SGDLS, YYNGEE. The chain's CDR3 is CASSVARMNTGELFF. CDR3 bases: TGTGCCAGCAGCGTAGCCAGGATGAACACCGGGGAGCTGTTTTTT.

This chain connects TRBV5-1 to TRBJ2-1, with 7 positions matching TRBD2. Germline CDR1 is SGHRS and CDR2 is YFSETQ. The CDR3 runs to 16 residues. V lost 2 bases to trimming and J lost 4 bases; unmatched junction nucleotides: 9. CDR3 nucleotides: TGCGCCAGCAGCTTTCGGAGTGGGGGGGTTTACAATGAGCAGTTCTTC. Protein: CASSFRSGGVYNEQFF.

This clone appeared a single time. V usage is TRBV28 and J usage is TRBJ1-1; D perhaps matches TRBD1 (6 bases). Between the trimmed V and J ends, which lost 4 bases and 6 bases, there was a span of 18 bases. This CDR3 spans 15 amino acids. Germline-derived CDR1 and CDR2 are MDHEN and SYDVKM. CDR3: CASSSLIGGRAEAFF. As DNA, the CDR3 is TGTGCCAGCAGTTCGCTTATAGGGGGTAGGGCTGAAGCTTTCTTT.

This clone was detected a few times. The chain employs TRBV5-1 and TRBJ1-1; 11 bases line up with TRBD1. Germline-derived CDR1 and CDR2 are SGHRS and YFSETQ. The length of the CDR3 is 14 residues. V lost 4 bases, J lost 4 bases, and 3 bases stayed unmatched. The CDR3 DNA is TGCGCCAGCAGCAGGACAGGGGGCGGCACTGAAGCTTTCTTT. It specifies CASSRTGGGTEAFF.

V gene TRBV5-6 combines with J gene TRBJ1-3, with a possible D match to TRBD1 (5 bases). Germline CDR1 SGHDT, CDR2 YYEEEE. The CDR3 runs 14 residues. Trimming took off 3 bases at V and 5 bases at J, with 12 bases between the two ends. This chain's CDR3 is CASSSPGWRNTIYF. The CDR3 DNA reads TGTGCCAGCAGCTCCCCAGGGTGGAGAAACACCATATATTTT.

This clone was seen a handful of times. The J gene is TRBJ1-2, the V gene TRBV10-3; D ambiguous. Germline CDR1 reads ENHRY; CDR2 reads SYGVKD. There are 14 residues in the CDR3. The V end lost 5 bases, the J end lost 8 bases, and 18 bases lay between the germline ends. The CDR3 DNA follows: TGTGCCATCAGTTCTACGACATACCGATGGGGCTACACCTTC. Amino acids: CAISSTTYRWGYTF.

V and J are TRBV6-6 and TRBJ2-7; the match to TRBD1 covers 7 bases. The V segment lost 6 bases and the J segment 9 bases; nucleotides outside the gene matches: 14. Germline CDR1 is MNHNY and CDR2 is SVGAGI (reference sequence). The CDR3 loop spans 14 amino acids. This CDR3 reads CASSPGQELRGQYF. As DNA, the CDR3 is TGTGCCAGCAGCCCTGGACAGGAACTACGAGGGCAGTACTTC.

This clone was detected once. The rearrangement links TRBV7-9 to TRBJ1-2; D call uncertain. V dropped 5 bases and J dropped 0 bases, with 13 bases sitting between them. Germline V gene data show CDR1 as SEHNR and CDR2 as FQNEAQ (reference sequence). This CDR3 has 15 amino acids. CDR3 loop: CASSPLEPPNYGYTF. The CDR3, as DNA: TGTGCCAGCAGCCCCTTGGAGCCTCCTAACTATGGCTACACCTTC.

V and J are TRBV6-4 and TRBJ2-1; 9 bases agree with TRBD1. From germline, CDR1 is MRHNA and CDR2 SNTAGT. CDR3 length: 14 residues. V shed 6 bases, J shed 6 bases, and the junction held 6 bases outside the gene matches. The CDR3 loop reads CASRDRDRVNEQFF. The CDR3 coding sequence is TGTGCCAGCAGGGACCGGGACAGGGTCAATGAGCAGTTCTTC.

The chain combines TRBV5-1 with TRBJ2-3, with 9 bases lining up with TRBD1. The CDR3 consists of 17 residues. J was trimmed by 3 bases and V by 6 bases; bases with no gene match: 14. From germline, CDR1 is SGHRS and CDR2 YFSETQ. The CDR3 region is CASKQGASGPRTDTQYF. In nucleotides, the CDR3 is TGCGCCAGCAAACAGGGGGCGTCAGGTCCACGTACAGATACGCAGTATTTT.

The CDR3 DNA reads TGTGCCAGCAGCTTAGCCCCAGCGGGGGGTTACAATGAGCAGTTCTTC. Translation: CASSLAPAGGYNEQFF. The chain uses TRBV7-2 and TRBJ2-1; 9 bases align to TRBD2. Germline V gene lookup returns CDR1 SGHTA and CDR2 FQGNSA. J lost 4 bases, V lost 0 bases, and 4 bases had no gene match. CDR3 size: 16 residues.